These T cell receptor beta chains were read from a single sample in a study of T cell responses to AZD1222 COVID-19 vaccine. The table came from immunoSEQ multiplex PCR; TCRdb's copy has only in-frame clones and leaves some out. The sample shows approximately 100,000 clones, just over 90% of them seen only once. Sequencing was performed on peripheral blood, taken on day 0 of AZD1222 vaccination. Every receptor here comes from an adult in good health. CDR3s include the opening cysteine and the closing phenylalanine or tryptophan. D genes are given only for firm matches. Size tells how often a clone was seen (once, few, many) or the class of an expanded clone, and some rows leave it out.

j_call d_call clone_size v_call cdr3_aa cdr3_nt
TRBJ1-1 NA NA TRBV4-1 CASSQINAAEAFF TGCGCCAGCAGCCAAATAAACGCGGCTGAAGCTTTCTTT
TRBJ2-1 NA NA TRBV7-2 CASSLEVLASYNEQFF TGTGCCAGCAGCTTAGAAGTCCTCGCATCCTACAATGAGCAGTTCTTC
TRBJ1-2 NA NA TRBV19 CASSMGLSGYGYTF TGTGCCAGTAGTATGGGATTATCTGGCTATGGCTACACCTTC
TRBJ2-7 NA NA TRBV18 CASSNQDYEQYF TGTGCCAGCTCAAATCAGGACTACGAGCAGTACTTC
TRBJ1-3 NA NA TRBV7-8 CASSLEGTVGNTIYF TGTGCCAGCAGCTTAGAGGGAACAGTTGGAAACACCATATATTTT
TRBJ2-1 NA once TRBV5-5 CASKEGISSYNEQFF TGTGCCAGCAAAGAGGGAATAAGCTCCTACAATGAGCAGTTCTTC
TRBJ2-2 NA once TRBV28 CASSLNRNTGELFF TGTGCCAGCAGTTTAAACAGGAACACCGGGGAGCTGTTTTTT
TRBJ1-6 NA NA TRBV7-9 CASSLGSYNSPLHF TGTGCCAGCAGCTTGGGCTCCTATAATTCACCCCTCCACTTT
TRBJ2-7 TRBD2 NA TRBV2 CASRMTSGGYEQYF TGTGCCAGCCGAATGACTAGCGGGGGTTACGAGCAGTACTTC
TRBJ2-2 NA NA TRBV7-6 CASSHRTGELFF TGTGCCAGCAGCCACCGGACAGGGGAGCTGTTTTTT
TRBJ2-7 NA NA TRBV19 CASSISGGLSYEQYF TGTGCCAGTAGTATCTCCGGCGGTCTCTCCTACGAGCAGTACTTC
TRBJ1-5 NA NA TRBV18 CASSPDRFPNQPQHF TGTGCCAGCTCACCTGACAGGTTCCCCAATCAGCCCCAGCATTTT
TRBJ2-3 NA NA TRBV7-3 CASSPDRESTDTQYF TGTGCCAGCAGCCCGGACAGAGAGAGCACAGATACGCAGTATTTT
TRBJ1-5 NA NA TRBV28 CASSLEKRTDSNQPQHF TGTGCCAGCAGTTTAGAGAAGAGGACAGATAGCAATCAGCCCCAGCATTTT
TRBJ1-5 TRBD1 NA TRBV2 CAGGTGGQPQHF TGTGCCGGCGGGACAGGGGGGCAGCCCCAGCATTTT
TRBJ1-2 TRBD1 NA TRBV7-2 CASSLVLVLGQGLYGYTF TGTGCCAGCAGCTTAGTTTTAGTGTTGGGACAGGGACTCTATGGCTACACCTTC
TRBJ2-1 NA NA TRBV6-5 CASTLWTGSYNEQFF TGTGCCAGCACCCTCTGGACGGGCTCCTACAATGAGCAGTTCTTC
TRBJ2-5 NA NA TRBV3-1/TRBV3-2 CASSQDPDEETQYF TGTGCCAGCAGCCAAGATCCTGACGAAGAGACCCAGTACTTC
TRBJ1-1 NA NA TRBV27 CASSLSVRGRNTEAFF TGTGCCAGCAGTTTATCGGTCAGGGGCCGGAACACTGAAGCTTTCTTT
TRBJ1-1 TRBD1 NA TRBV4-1 CASSLTGTGTMNTEAFF TGCGCCAGCAGCCTAACCGGGACAGGGACTATGAACACTGAAGCTTTCTTT
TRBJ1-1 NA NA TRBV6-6 CASGVNTEAFF TGTGCCAGCGGAGTGAACACTGAAGCTTTCTTT
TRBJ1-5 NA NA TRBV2 CASSDGGFQPQHF TGTGCCAGCAGTGACGGGGGCTTTCAGCCCCAGCATTTT
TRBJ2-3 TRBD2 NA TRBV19 CASSIVPGGPDTQYF TGTGCCAGTAGTATAGTACCGGGGGGGCCAGATACGCAGTATTTT
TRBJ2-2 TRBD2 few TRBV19 CASSIKLAGIPTGELFF TGTGCCAGTAGTATCAAACTAGCGGGGATCCCCACCGGGGAGCTGTTTTTT
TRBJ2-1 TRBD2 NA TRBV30 CAFGTTYYNEQFF TGTGCCTTCGGGACTACCTACTACAATGAGCAGTTCTTC
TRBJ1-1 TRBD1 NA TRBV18 CASSPGTGWAEAFF TGTGCCAGCTCACCAGGGACAGGGTGGGCTGAAGCTTTCTTT
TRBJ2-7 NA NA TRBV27 CASSLKSSYEQYF TGTGCCAGCTCCCTGAAGAGCTCCTACGAGCAGTACTTC
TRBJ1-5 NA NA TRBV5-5 CASSLLGAGNQPQHF TGTGCCAGCAGCTTGCTGGGGGCGGGAAATCAGCCCCAGCATTTT
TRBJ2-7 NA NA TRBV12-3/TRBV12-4 CASSFWGEQYF TGTGCCAGCAGTTTCTGGGGCGAGCAGTACTTC
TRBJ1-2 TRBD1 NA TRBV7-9 CASSDRDRVDYGYTF TGTGCCAGCAGCGACCGGGACAGGGTCGACTATGGCTACACCTTC
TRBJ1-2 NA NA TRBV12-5 CASGLVGGGYTF TGTGCTAGTGGTTTGGTTGGGGGAGGCTACACCTTC
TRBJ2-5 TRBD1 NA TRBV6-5 CASSYRGLGETQYF TGTGCCAGCAGTTACAGGGGGCTCGGAGAGACCCAGTACTTC
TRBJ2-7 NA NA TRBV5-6 CASSLGGLGEQYF TGTGCCAGCAGCTTGGGAGGGCTTGGCGAGCAGTACTTC
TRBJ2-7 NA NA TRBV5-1 CASMDPGSPYEQYF TGCGCCAGCATGGACCCGGGGTCCCCCTACGAGCAGTACTTC
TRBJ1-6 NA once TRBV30 CAWMAGRGSPLHF TGTGCCTGGATGGCAGGTAGGGGTTCACCCCTCCACTTT
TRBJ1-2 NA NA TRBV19 CASGQSLLVDGYTF TGTGCCAGCGGACAGTCACTCCTTGTCGATGGCTACACCTTC
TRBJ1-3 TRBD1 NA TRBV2 CASSWDSSGNTIYF TGTGCCAGCAGTTGGGACAGCTCTGGAAACACCATATATTTT